The 2 T cell receptor beta chains reported below all come from one sample, sequenced in a study of early T cells in non-severe SARS-CoV-2 infection. TCRdb ran MiXCR on the 5' RACE reads and lists one entry per CDR3 protein. The table shows some 28,000 distinct CDR3 sequences, with about 5.3% occurring only once. Material for sequencing was whole blood. All receptors derive from an adult who was a healthcare worker with PCR-confirmed SARS-CoV-2 infection or an uninfected control (not recorded which).

This clonotype was seen repeatedly, ten times or more. The chain is built from TRBV28 and TRBJ2-1, with D tentatively TRBD2 (5 bases). The CDR3 length is 15 residues. Trimming stripped 2 bases from V and 2 bases from J, with 10 bases between. Germline CDR1 and CDR2: MDHEN and SYDVKM. This CDR3 reads CASSLRGITYNEQFF. The CDR3 nucleotides read TGTGCCAGCAGTTTACGAGGGATTACCTACAATGAGCAGTTCTTC.

This clonotype has a count of ten or more. The J gene is TRBJ1-6, the V gene TRBV6-5; D possibly corresponds to TRBD1 (5 bases). The CDR3 has 15 amino acids. Germline V gene sequence: CDR1 MNHEY, CDR2 SVGAGI. V was cut by 3 bases and J by 9 bases, with 15 bases left in between. DNA for the CDR3: TGTGCCAGCAGTTATATAGGGAAGGGGATTTCACCCCTCCACTTT. Encoded protein: CASSYIGKGISPLHF.